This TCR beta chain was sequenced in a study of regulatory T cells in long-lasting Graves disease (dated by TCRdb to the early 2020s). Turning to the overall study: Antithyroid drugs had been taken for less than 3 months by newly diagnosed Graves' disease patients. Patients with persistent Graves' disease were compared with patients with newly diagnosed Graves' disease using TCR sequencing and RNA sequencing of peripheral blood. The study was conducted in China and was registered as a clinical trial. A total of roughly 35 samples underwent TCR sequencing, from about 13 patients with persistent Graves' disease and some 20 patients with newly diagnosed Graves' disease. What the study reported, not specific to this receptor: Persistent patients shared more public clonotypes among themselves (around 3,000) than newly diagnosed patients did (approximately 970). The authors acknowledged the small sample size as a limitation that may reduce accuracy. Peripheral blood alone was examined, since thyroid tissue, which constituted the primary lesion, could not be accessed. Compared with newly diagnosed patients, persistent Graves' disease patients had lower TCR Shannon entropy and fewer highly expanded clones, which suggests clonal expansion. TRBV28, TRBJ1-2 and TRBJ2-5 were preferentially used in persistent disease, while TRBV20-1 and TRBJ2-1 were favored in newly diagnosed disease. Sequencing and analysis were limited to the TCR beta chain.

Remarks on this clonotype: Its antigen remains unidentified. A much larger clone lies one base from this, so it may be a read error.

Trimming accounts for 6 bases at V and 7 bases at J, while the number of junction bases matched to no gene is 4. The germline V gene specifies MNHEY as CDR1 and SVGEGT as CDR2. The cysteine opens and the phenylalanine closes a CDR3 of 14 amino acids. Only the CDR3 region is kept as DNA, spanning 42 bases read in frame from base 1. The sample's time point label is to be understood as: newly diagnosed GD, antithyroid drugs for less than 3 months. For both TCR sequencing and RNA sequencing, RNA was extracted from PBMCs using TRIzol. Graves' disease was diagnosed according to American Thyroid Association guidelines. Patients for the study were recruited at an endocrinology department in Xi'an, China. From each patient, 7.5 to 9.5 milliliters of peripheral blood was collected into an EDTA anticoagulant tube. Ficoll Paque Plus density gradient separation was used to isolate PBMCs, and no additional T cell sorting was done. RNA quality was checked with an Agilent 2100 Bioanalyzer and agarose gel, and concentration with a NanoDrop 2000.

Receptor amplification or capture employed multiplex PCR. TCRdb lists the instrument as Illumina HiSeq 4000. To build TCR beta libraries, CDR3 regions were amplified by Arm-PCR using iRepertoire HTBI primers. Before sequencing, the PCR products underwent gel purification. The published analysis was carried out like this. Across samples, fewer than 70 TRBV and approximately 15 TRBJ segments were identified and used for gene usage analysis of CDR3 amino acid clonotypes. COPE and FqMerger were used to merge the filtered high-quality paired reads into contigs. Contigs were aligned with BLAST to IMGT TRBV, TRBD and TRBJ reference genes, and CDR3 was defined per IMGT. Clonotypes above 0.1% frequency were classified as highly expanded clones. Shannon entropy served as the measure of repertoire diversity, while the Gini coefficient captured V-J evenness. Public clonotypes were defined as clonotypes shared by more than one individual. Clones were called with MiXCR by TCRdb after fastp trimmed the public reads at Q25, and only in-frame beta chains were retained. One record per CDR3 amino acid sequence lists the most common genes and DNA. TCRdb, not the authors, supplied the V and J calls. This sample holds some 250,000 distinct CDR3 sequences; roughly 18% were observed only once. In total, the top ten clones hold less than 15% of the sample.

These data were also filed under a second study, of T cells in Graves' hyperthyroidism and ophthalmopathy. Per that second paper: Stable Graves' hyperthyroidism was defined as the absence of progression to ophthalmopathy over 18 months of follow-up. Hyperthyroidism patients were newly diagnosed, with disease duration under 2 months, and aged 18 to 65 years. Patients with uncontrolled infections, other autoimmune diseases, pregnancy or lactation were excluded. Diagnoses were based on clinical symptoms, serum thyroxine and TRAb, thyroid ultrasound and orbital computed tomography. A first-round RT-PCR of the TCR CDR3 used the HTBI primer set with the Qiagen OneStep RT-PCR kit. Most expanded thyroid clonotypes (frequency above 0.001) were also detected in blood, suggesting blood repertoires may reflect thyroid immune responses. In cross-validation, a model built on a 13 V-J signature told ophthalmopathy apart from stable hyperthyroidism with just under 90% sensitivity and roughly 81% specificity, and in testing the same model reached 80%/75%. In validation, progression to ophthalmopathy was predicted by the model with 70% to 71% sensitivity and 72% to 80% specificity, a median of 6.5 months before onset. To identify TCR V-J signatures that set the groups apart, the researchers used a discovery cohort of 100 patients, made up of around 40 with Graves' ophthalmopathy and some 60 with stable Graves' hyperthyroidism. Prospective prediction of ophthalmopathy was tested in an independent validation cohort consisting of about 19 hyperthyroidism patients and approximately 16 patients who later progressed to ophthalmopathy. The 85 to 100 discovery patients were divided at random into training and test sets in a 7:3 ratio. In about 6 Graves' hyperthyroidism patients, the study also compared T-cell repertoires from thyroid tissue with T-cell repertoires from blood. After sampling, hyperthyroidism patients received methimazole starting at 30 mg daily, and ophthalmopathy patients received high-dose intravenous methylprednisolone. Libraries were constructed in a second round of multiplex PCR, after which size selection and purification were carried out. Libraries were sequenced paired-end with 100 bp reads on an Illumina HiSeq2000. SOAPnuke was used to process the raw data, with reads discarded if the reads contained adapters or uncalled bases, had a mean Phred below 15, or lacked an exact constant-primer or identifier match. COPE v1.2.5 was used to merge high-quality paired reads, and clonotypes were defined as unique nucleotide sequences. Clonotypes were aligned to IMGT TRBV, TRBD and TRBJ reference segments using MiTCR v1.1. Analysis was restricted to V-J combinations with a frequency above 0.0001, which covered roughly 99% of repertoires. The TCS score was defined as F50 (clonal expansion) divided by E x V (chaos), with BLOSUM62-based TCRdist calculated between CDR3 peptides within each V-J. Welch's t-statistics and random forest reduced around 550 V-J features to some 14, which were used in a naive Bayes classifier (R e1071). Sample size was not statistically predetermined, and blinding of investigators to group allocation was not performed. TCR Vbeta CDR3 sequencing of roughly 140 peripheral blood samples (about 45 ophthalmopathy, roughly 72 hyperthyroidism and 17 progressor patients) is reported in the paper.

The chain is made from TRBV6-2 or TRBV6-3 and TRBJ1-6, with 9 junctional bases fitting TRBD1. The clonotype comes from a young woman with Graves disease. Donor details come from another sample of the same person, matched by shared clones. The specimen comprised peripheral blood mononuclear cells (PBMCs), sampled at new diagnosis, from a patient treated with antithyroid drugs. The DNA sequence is TGTGCCAGCAGGACCGGGACAGGGAATTCACCCCTCCACTTT. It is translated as CASRTGTGNSPLHF.